These 16 T cell receptor beta chains came from one sample sequenced in a study of blood T cell repertoires in COVID-19. The method was immunoSEQ multiplex PCR; TCRdb's version includes in-frame clones alone and lacks a portion of them. The profile shows 100,000 to 120,000 clones, roughly 79% of them singletons. Source material: peripheral blood. Source of these receptors: a woman aged 70-85 years with acute or convalescent COVID-19.

The chain is built from TRBV19 and TRBJ1-6; D gene unclear. CDR3 size: 15 residues. Trimming shortened V by 7 bases and J by 7 bases, and 17 bases separated the two germline ends. CDR1 is LNHDA, CDR2 SQIVND, per germline (reference sequence). The CDR3 protein is CASNSFGEPNSPLHF. CDR3 sequence (DNA): TGTGCCAGTAATTCCTTCGGGGAGCCCAATTCACCCCTCCACTTT. The whole variable domain, filled in from reference TRBV19 and TRBJ1-6, reads DGGITQSPKYLFRKEGQNVTLSCEQNLNHDAMYWYRQDPGQGLRLIYYSQIVNDFQKGDIAEGYSVSREKKESFPLTVTSAQKNPTAFYLCASNSFGEPNSPLHFGNGTRLTVT.

V is TRBV28 and J is TRBJ1-2; 8 bases line up with TRBD1. V gave up 8 bases and J gave up 8 bases; unmatched junction bases: 7. Germline V gene sequence: CDR1 MDHEN, CDR2 SYDVKM. CDR3 length equals 12 residues. CDR3 nucleotides: TGTGCCAGCGAGAGGACAGGGTTAGGCTACACCTTC. Translated, it gives CASERTGLGYTF.

CDR3 in amino acids: CASSLGDSSYNEQFF. CDR3 DNA: TGCGCCAGCAGCTTGGGGGACAGCTCCTACAATGAGCAGTTCTTC. V usage is TRBV5-1 and J usage is TRBJ2-1, with 7 bases that match TRBD1. This CDR3 is built from 15 residues. With 0 bases clipped from V and 0 bases from J, the junction kept 0 bases outside the gene matches. Germline lookup yields CDR1 SGHRS and CDR2 YFSETQ.

The rearrangement joins TRBV16 to TRBJ1-1; 7 bases agree with TRBD1. J was trimmed by 4 bases and V by 0 bases; bases with no gene match: 5. This CDR3 is built from 15 residues. Looked up from germline, CDR1 is KGHSY and CDR2 is FQNENV. Here the CDR3 DNA reads TGTGCCAGCAGCCAATCGTACAGACAGGGCACTGAAGCTTTCTTT. Protein: CASSQSYRQGTEAFF.

The CDR3 spells CSVMGTGLDYGYTF. In DNA form, the CDR3 reads TGCAGCGTTATGGGGACAGGGCTGGACTATGGCTACACCTTC. This sequence joins TRBV29-1 and TRBJ1-2; TRBD1 agrees at 9 bases. The CDR3 runs to 14 residues. Per germline, CDR1 SQVTM and CDR2 ANQGSEA. Losses at the gene ends were 5 bases for V and 3 bases for J; bases not matched to a gene: 7.

In its sample, this clone was seen a few times. The chain links TRBV19 to TRBJ2-4, with 8 positions matching TRBD1. The J segment lost 6 bases and the V segment lost 5 bases, leaving 3 bases of the junction unmatched. There are 13 residues in the CDR3. Germline values: CDR1 LNHDA, CDR2 SQIVND (reference sequence). CDR3 coding DNA: TGTGCCAGTAGTCAACAGGGGGGAAACATTCAGTACTTC. It codes for CASSQQGGNIQYF. Supplemented by reference TRBV19 and TRBJ2-4, the full variable domain reads DGGITQSPKYLFRKEGQNVTLSCEQNLNHDAMYWYRQDPGQGLRLIYYSQIVNDFQKGDIAEGYSVSREKKESFPLTVTSAQKNPTAFYLCASSQQGGNIQYFGAGTRLSVL.

The chain couples TRBV27 to TRBJ2-6, with D possibly being TRBD1 (6 bases). Germline values: CDR1 MNHEY, CDR2 SMNVEV (reference sequence). This CDR3 region has 19 residues. V lost 2 bases and J 0 bases, leaving 17 bases between the germline ends. The CDR3: CASSLLTGTLDSGANVLTF. CDR3 sequence (DNA): TGTGCCAGCAGTTTACTTACCGGGACACTTGACTCTGGGGCCAACGTCCTGACTTTC. Full variable domain (outside the CDR3, taken from reference TRBV27 and TRBJ2-6): EAQVTQNPRYLITVTGKKLTVTCSQNMNHEYMSWYRQDPGLGLRQIYYSMNVEVTDKGDVPEGYKVSRKEKRNFPLILESPSPNQTSLYFCASSLLTGTLDSGANVLTFGAGSRLTVL.

The rearrangement uses TRBV6-5 and TRBJ2-2; 8 nucleotides align to TRBD1. This CDR3 comprises 16 residues. The V and J ends lost 0 bases and 4 bases, in that order; junction bases with no gene match: 4. CDR1 and CDR2 from the germline V gene are MNHEY and SVGAGI. The CDR3 nucleotides read TGTGCCAGCAGTTACTCGACAGGGGCTAGCACCGGGGAGCTGTTTTTT. Its translation: CASSYSTGASTGELFF.

Only a few counts were recorded for this clone. The chain uses TRBV5-4 and TRBJ1-1; a possible D gene is TRBD1 (5 bases). The germline V gene has CDR1 SGHNT and CDR2 YYREEE (reference sequence). V gave up 3 bases and J gave up 8 bases, with 8 bases separating them. The CDR3 sequence is 11 residues long. The CDR3 DNA sequence: TGTGCCAGCAGCTATGGACAAGAAGCTTTCTTT. The encoded protein is CASSYGQEAFF.

The CDR3: CASDEISGKNTEAFF. CDR3 nucleotides: TGTGCCAGCGATGAAATTTCCGGGAAGAACACTGAAGCTTTCTTT. This chain connects TRBV2 to TRBJ1-1; D gene uncertain. CDR1 SNHLY and CDR2 FYNNEI come from the germline V gene. V was shortened by 8 bases and J by 1 base, with 17 bases between the two germline ends. The CDR3 loop spans 15 amino acids.

The V and J genes are TRBV5-1 and TRBJ2-7; 8 nucleotides line up with TRBD1. CDR3 length equals 14 residues. Trimming took 4 bases from V and 3 from J; bases not matched to a gene: 6. Germline CDR1 and CDR2: SGHRS and YFSETQ. CDR3 sequence (DNA): TGCGCCAGCAGCGCGACAGGGGCCTTCTACGAGCAGTACTTC. The encoded protein is CASSATGAFYEQYF.

V gene TRBV5-1 combines with J gene TRBJ2-7, with D possibly being TRBD2 (5 bases). Germline V gene data show CDR1 as SGHRS and CDR2 as YFSETQ. The V end was cut by 0 bases, the J end by 2 bases, with 9 bases between. The CDR3 length is 14 residues. CDR3 sequence (DNA): TGCGCCAGCAGCTTGGTACTAGAAGCCTACGAGCAGTACTTC. Protein: CASSLVLEAYEQYF.

This clone was counted once. This chain links TRBV7-9 with TRBJ2-1, with TRBD1 matching 8 bases. V gave up 1 base and J gave up 7 bases; unmatched junction bases: 6. This CDR3 comprises 15 residues. Looked up from germline, CDR1 is SEHNR and CDR2 is FQNEAQ (reference sequence). For the CDR3, the DNA is TGTGCCAGCAGCTTAGGGCAGGGGGCGGGAAATGAGCAGTTCTTC. Residues: CASSLGQGAGNEQFF.

This sequence joins TRBV29-1 and TRBJ1-6; no definite D call. This CDR3 comprises 15 residues. Germline V gene data show CDR1 as SQVTM and CDR2 as ANQGSEA. Trimming left V 3 bases short and J 10 bases short, with 19 bases between. The CDR3 region is CSVDPARGVGSPLHF. In DNA form, the CDR3 reads TGCAGCGTTGATCCGGCACGGGGTGTTGGGTCACCCCTCCACTTT.

This clone was counted only a few times. In nucleotides, the CDR3 is TGTGCCAGCAGCGAAGACAGGGGGAGGCGTGTGGGCAATCAGCCCCAGCATTTT. Protein product: CASSEDRGRRVGNQPQHF. J is TRBJ1-5 and V is TRBV5-6; the match to TRBD1 covers 9 bases. Germline lookup yields CDR1 SGHDT and CDR2 YYEEEE. V lost 4 bases, J lost 2 bases, and 13 bases stayed unmatched. The CDR3 runs to 18 residues.

This chain joins TRBV9 and TRBJ1-3; perhaps TRBD1 as D (5 bases). The CDR3 runs 13 residues. The V end lost 4 bases, the J end lost 4 bases, and 9 bases lay between the germline ends. Per germline, CDR1 SGDLS and CDR2 YYNGEE. This CDR3 is CASSPGSGNTIYF. Written as DNA, the CDR3 is TGTGCCAGCAGCCCAGGGTCGGGAAACACCATATATTTT.